This T cell receptor (beta chain) was sequenced in a study of cytomegalovirus exposure and HLA in healthy donors. Germline loops: CDR1 MNHNS, CDR2 SASEGT. This CDR3 has 15 residues. V dropped 4 bases and J dropped 5; count of bases not matched to a gene: 9. Study-wide points: An analysis done earlier found most TCR beta V segments productive about 87% or about 30% of the time.

Primers for the PCR totalled 60 Vbeta and 13 Jbeta. Sequencing was performed with immunoSEQ multiplex PCR; in TCRdb, only in-frame clones are kept and a portion is missing. Recorded here are roughly 36,000 clones; the top ten clones represent over 3%. A word on this clone: Its antigen remains unknown.

The sequenced material came from PBMCs. The chain carries TRBV6-1 and TRBJ2-5, with TRBD1 identical over 8 bases. The TCR was taken from a young woman in good health and CMV-seropositive. The CDR3 is CASSGSWTGKETQYF. The CDR3 DNA reads TGTGCCAGCAGTGGATCCTGGACAGGGAAGGAGACCCAGTACTTC.